Each of the 23 T cell receptor beta chains below was sequenced from the same sample in a study of T cell repertoires in cytomegalovirus infection. For these TCRs, the target antigens are not known. From the reads, TCRdb called clonotypes with MiXCR, one entry per CDR3 protein. The sample gives approximately 470,000 distinct CDR3 sequences, under 55% of which show up once; roughly two fifths is in the top ten. Sequences were derived from cultured PBMCs, sampled from culture after CMV antigen stimulation. The source of these receptors is a human donor in good health (CMV status not recorded). Some clones in this sample may be carry-over from other donors' samples.

V and J are TRBV4-1 and TRBJ2-4; D possibly corresponds to TRBD2 (5 bases). The CDR3 has 15 amino acids. Trimming removed 0 bases from V and 3 bases from J, with 9 bases in between. In germline, CDR1 is MGHRA, CDR2 YSYEKL. CDR3 in amino acids: CASSQEAVIKNIQYF. The CDR3 region has the DNA TGCGCCAGCAGCCAAGAAGCGGTTATCAAAAACATTCAGTACTTC.

The rearrangement uses TRBV7-2 and TRBJ2-4; D is possibly TRBD2 (6 bases). The CDR3 extends over 13 amino acids. The V and J ends lost 5 bases and 8 bases respectively, with 13 bases between them. CDR1 SGHTA and CDR2 FQGNSA come from the germline V gene. The CDR3 protein is CASSRGAEDIQYF. As DNA, the CDR3 is TGTGCCAGCAGCCGCGGGGCCGAAGACATTCAGTACTTC.

This clonotype was counted at least ten times. The chain employs TRBV7-2 and TRBJ2-1; 9 bases match TRBD2. Germline CDR1 reads SGHTA; CDR2 reads FQGNSA. The V segment lost 5 bases and the J segment 8 bases; nucleotides outside the gene matches: 13. This CDR3 region has 16 residues. The CDR3 region has the DNA TGTGCCAGCAGCAAGGCTAGCGGGGCCAGGGGGGATGAGCAGTTCTTC. Protein sequence: CASSKASGARGDEQFF.

The chain carries TRBV6-1 and TRBJ2-3, with a tentative D call TRBD2 (7 bases). V was clipped by 6 bases and J by 4 bases, with 17 bases between them. CDR3 length: 15 residues. Germline loops: CDR1 MNHNS, CDR2 SASEGT. The CDR3 bases are TGTGCCAGCAGCCGGAGGGGGGGTACGGCAGATACGCAGTATTTT. Translating gives CASSRRGGTADTQYF.

This sequence joins TRBV27 and TRBJ2-5; possibly TRBD1 or TRBD2 for D (6 bases each). V lost 3 bases, J lost 5 bases, and 13 bases lay in between. CDR1 MNHEY and CDR2 SMNVEV come from the germline V gene (reference sequence). The CDR3 loop spans 14 amino acids. CDR3 protein: CASSLAQGRETQYF. CDR3 DNA sequence: TGTGCCAGCAGTTTGGCTCAGGGGAGGGAGACCCAGTACTTC.

The V and J genes are TRBV6-5 and TRBJ2-7; possible D gene TRBD2, 5 bases. The CDR3 length is 12 residues. Germline assignment: CDR1 MNHEY and CDR2 SVGAGI. Trimming shortened V by 8 bases and J by 2 bases, and 10 bases separated the two germline ends. The CDR3 is CASGRLPYEQYF. CDR3 sequence (DNA): TGTGCCAGCGGGAGACTGCCCTACGAGCAGTACTTC.

In this sample, this clonotype turned up a few times. V and J are TRBV6-6 and TRBJ2-5, with a possible D match to TRBD2 (6 bases). The CDR3 spans 13 residues. Germline CDR1 is MNHNY and CDR2 is SVGAGI (reference sequence). V shed 7 bases and J shed 4 bases, with 13 bases lying between them. The CDR3 reads CASIETSRETQYF. The CDR3, as DNA: TGTGCCAGCATCGAGACTAGTCGAGAGACCCAGTACTTC.

There are a few counts of this clonotype. This chain uses TRBV7-2 with TRBJ2-3, with unresolved D. Germline assignment: CDR1 SGHTA and CDR2 FQGNSA. The CDR3 sequence is 14 residues long. Trimming cost V 4 bases and J 5 bases, with 13 bases left between them. CDR3 DNA: TGTGCCAGCAGCTCTCGAGCGTCGCGAGATACGCAGTATTTT. This sequence encodes CASSSRASRDTQYF.

The rearrangement uses TRBV4-1 and TRBJ2-1; 10 bases line up with TRBD2. Germline V lookup: CDR1 MGHRA, CDR2 YSYEKL. Trimming took 7 bases from V and 7 from J; bases not matched to a gene: 7. The CDR3 sequence is 14 residues long. The CDR3 DNA follows: TGCGCCAGCACGACCAGCGGGAGGGCGAATGAGCAGTTCTTC. Protein: CASTTSGRANEQFF.

The rearrangement links TRBV27 to TRBJ2-3; 7 nucleotides match TRBD1. V lost 10 bases and J lost 4; bases outside the gene matches: 14. Germline V CDR1 and CDR2: MNHEY, SMNVEV (reference sequence). The CDR3 spans 15 residues. CDR3 loop: CATSPTGRFADTQYF. The CDR3 nucleotides are TGTGCCACTTCGCCGACAGGGAGATTCGCAGATACGCAGTATTTT.

The genes are TRBV28 and TRBJ2-5, with D unresolved. Trimming removed 5 bases from V and 5 bases from J, with 18 bases in between. This CDR3 has 15 amino acids. Germline V lookup: CDR1 MDHEN, CDR2 SYDVKM. The CDR3 protein is CASSVRGSRPETQYF. In DNA, the CDR3 is TGTGCCAGCAGTGTGCGAGGATCCCGCCCCGAGACCCAGTACTTC. Filled out from reference TRBV28 and TRBJ2-5, the complete variable domain reads DVKVTQSSRYLVKRTGEKVFLECVQDMDHENMFWYRQDPGLGLRLIYFSYDVKMKEKGDIPEGYSVSREKKERFSLILESASTNQTSMYLCASSVRGSRPETQYFGPGTRLLVL.

The V and J genes are TRBV6-6 and TRBJ2-7; D possibly uses TRBD1 or TRBD2 (7 bases each). In germline, CDR1 is MNHNY, CDR2 SVGAGI (reference sequence). CDR3 length: 14 residues. Trimming shortened V by 5 bases and J by 5 bases, and 16 bases separated the two germline ends. CDR3 protein: CASSTPSGGDEQYF. CDR3 nucleotides: TGTGCCAGCAGTACCCCCTCAGGGGGGGACGAGCAGTACTTC.

The genes are TRBV2 and TRBJ1-1; D is undetermined. CDR1 is SNHLY, CDR2 FYNNEI, per germline. The length of the CDR3 is 13 residues. Trimming removed 4 bases from V and 7 bases from J, with 13 bases in between. In DNA, the CDR3 is TGTGCCAGCAGTGGCACCCCTCGGGGTGAAGCTTTCTTT. It specifies CASSGTPRGEAFF.

The chain carries TRBV12-3 or TRBV12-4 and TRBJ1-6, with D unresolved. CDR3 length: 15 residues. Trimming took 3 bases from V and 0 from J, leaving 6 bases between them. The CDR3 sequence is CASSFFSSYNSPLHF. CDR3 coding DNA: TGTGCCAGCAGTTTTTTTAGCTCCTATAATTCACCCCTCCACTTT.

In its sample, this clonotype was seen a few times. J is TRBJ2-1 and V is TRBV7-8, with 9 bases matching TRBD2. CDR3 length: 17 residues. Germline trimming cut 5 bases from V and 10 bases from J; bases unmatched to any gene: 18. CDR1 and CDR2 (germline): SGHVS, FQNEAQ. In DNA, the CDR3 is TGTGCCAGCAGCGCACTTTGGCTGCGACTAGCGGCGAACGAGCAGTTCTTC. Its protein is CASSALWLRLAANEQFF.

The V gene is TRBV19, the J gene TRBJ2-7; a possible D gene is TRBD2 (5 bases). V was cut by 4 bases and J by 0 bases, with 13 bases left in between. The CDR3 is made up of 15 amino acids. Germline CDR1 is LNHDA and CDR2 is SQIVND (reference sequence). The chain's CDR3 is CASSTPGTSSYEQYF. The CDR3 region has the DNA TGTGCCAGTAGTACACCCGGAACTAGCTCCTACGAGCAGTACTTC.

CDR3 DNA: TGTGCCAGTAGTCCAAAGGACAGACAAGAGACCCAGTACTTC. It translates to CASSPKDRQETQYF. The gene calls are TRBV19 and TRBJ2-5; D is possibly TRBD1 (6 bases). Germline CDR1 is LNHDA and CDR2 is SQIVND (reference sequence). V dropped 5 bases and J dropped 2 bases, with 12 bases sitting between them. The CDR3 length is 14 residues. Full variable domain (missing parts from reference TRBV19 and TRBJ2-5): DGGITQSPKYLFRKEGQNVTLSCEQNLNHDAMYWYRQDPGQGLRLIYYSQIVNDFQKGDIAEGYSVSREKKESFPLTVTSAQKNPTAFYLCASSPKDRQETQYFGPGTRLLVL.

The CDR3 sequence is CASSLVARAETQYF. CDR3 sequence (DNA): TGTGCCAGCAGCTTAGTGGCCAGGGCCGAGACCCAGTACTTC. V is TRBV7-2 and J is TRBJ2-5; D is perhaps TRBD1 (5 bases). The germline CDR1 and CDR2 sequences are SGHTA and FQGNSA. Trimming stripped 1 base from V and 5 bases from J, with 11 bases between. The length of the CDR3 is 14 residues.

This clonotype was seen a handful of times. V is TRBV7-2 and J is TRBJ1-5; D remains ambiguous. V was pared by 1 base and J by 7 bases, with 8 bases between. The length of the CDR3 is 13 residues. The germline CDR1 and CDR2 sequences are SGHTA and FQGNSA. CDR3 nucleotide sequence: TGTGCCAGCAGCTTAGGGGATCGACAGCCCCAGCATTTT. Translated: CASSLGDRQPQHF.

This clonotype has only a few counts. The genes are TRBV2 and TRBJ1-5; 8 bases fit TRBD1. This CDR3 spans 15 amino acids. From germline, CDR1 is SNHLY and CDR2 FYNNEI. V dropped 2 bases and J dropped 4; count of bases not matched to a gene: 4. In DNA form, the CDR3 reads TGTGCCAGCAGTGAAAAGGACAGGGTAAATCAGCCCCAGCATTTT. This gives the protein CASSEKDRVNQPQHF.

This clonotype was seen more than once but under ten times. The J gene is TRBJ1-1, the V gene TRBV12-3 or TRBV12-4; D remains ambiguous. Trimming cost V 4 bases and J 2 bases, with 11 bases left between them. The CDR3 consists of 14 residues. The CDR3 protein is CASSSPPANTEAFF. In nucleotides, the CDR3 is TGTGCCAGCAGTTCCCCCCCAGCAAACACTGAAGCTTTCTTT.

CDR3 DNA: TGTGCCAGCAGCGTAGCTCCGGGTAAGGGGCAAGAGACCCAGTACTTC. Translating it yields CASSVAPGKGQETQYF. The chain has TRBV9 and TRBJ2-5; tentatively, D is TRBD1 (5 bases). The V end lost 0 bases, the J end lost 2 bases, and 14 bases lay between the germline ends. The length of the CDR3 is 16 residues. Germline CDR1 reads SGDLS; CDR2 reads YYNGEE.

The rearrangement links TRBV2 to TRBJ2-2; 8 nucleotides align to TRBD2. The CDR3 is 14 residues long. V gave up 8 bases and J gave up 6 bases; unmatched junction bases: 8. The germline gives CDR1 SNHLY, CDR2 FYNNEI. The CDR3 sequence: CASSERGIAGELFF. The CDR3 DNA reads as TGTGCCAGCTCCGAGCGGGGGATAGCCGGGGAGCTGTTTTTT. The variable domain in full, completed from reference TRBV2 and TRBJ2-2, reads EPEVTQTPSHQVTQMGQEVILRCVPISNHLYFYWYRQILGQKVEFLVSFYNNEISEKSEIFDDQFSVERPDGSNFTLKIRSTKLEDSAMYFCASSERGIAGELFFGEGSRLTVL.